This TCR beta chain emerged from a study of cytomegalovirus exposure and HLA in healthy donors. General study results and limits: When analyzed later, a missense DCLRE1C variant was found to be linked to TCR beta V- and J-gene trimming.

Recording of this donor's CMV serostatus was not done. PCR was performed using 60 Vbeta and 13 Jbeta primers. Profiling relied on immunoSEQ multiplex PCR, and the TCRdb table lists in-frame clones only, not all of them. The sample lists under 150,000 clones, approximately 70% occurring once. About this clone: Antigen unknown.

V lost 6 bases and J lost 3, with 5 bases in between. Germline V gene sequence: CDR1 SNHLY, CDR2 FYNNEI. The CDR3 totals 11 residues. V usage is TRBV2 and J usage is TRBJ1-1; D is unclear. This TCR was sampled from a human donor in good health. The sample consisted of PBMCs. The CDR3 sequence is CASRRDTEAFF. DNA for the CDR3: TGTGCCAGCAGAAGAGACACTGAAGCTTTCTTT. Using reference TRBV2 and TRBJ1-1 for the parts outside the CDR3, the full variable domain is EPEVTQTPSHQVTQMGQEVILRCVPISNHLYFYWYRQILGQKVEFLVSFYNNEISEKSEIFDDQFSVERPDGSNFTLKIRSTKLEDSAMYFCASRRDTEAFFGQGTRLTVV.